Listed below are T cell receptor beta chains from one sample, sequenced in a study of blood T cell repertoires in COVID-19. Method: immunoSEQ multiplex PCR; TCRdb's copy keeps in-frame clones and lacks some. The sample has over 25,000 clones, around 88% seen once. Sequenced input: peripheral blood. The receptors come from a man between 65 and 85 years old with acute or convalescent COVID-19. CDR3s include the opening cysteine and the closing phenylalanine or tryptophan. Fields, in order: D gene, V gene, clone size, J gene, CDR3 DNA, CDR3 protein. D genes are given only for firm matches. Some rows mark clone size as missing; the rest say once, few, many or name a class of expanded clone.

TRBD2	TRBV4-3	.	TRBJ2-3	TGCGCCAGCAGCCAAGACGATCCCCGGGGTAGCGGGAACACAGATACGCAGTATTTT	CASSQDDPRGSGNTDTQYF
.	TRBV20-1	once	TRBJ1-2	TGCAGAGACAGTTCCTATGGCTACACCTTC	CRDSSYGYTF
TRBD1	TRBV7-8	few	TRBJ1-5	TGTGCCAGCAGCTTAGGTATACAGGGGACGGAGCCCCAGCATTTT	CASSLGIQGTEPQHF
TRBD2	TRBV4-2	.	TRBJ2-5	TGTGCCAGCAGCCCCGGGACTAGCGGTCAAGAGACCCAGTACTTC	CASSPGTSGQETQYF
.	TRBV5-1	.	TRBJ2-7	TGCGCCAGCAGTCCTCCGGGGAACGAGCAGTACTTC	CASSPPGNEQYF
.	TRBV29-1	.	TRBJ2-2	TGCAGCGTTGAAGTCTCGGCGAACACCGGGGAGCTGTTTTTT	CSVEVSANTGELFF
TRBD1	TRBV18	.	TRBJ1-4	TGTGCCAGCTCACCCGGGACAGGGGTTGAAAAACTGTTTTTT	CASSPGTGVEKLFF
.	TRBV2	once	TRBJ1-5	TGTGCCAGCAGTGGGGACACCACGAGGAATAGCAATCAGCCCCAGCATTTT	CASSGDTTRNSNQPQHF
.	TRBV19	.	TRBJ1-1	TGTGCCAGTAGTATAAGGGACCAGGGGAAGAACACTGAAGCTTTCTTT	CASSIRDQGKNTEAFF
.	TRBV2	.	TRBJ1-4	TGTGCCAGCAGACAGGAAAAACTGTTTTTT	CASRQEKLFF
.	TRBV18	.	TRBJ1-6	TGTGCCAGCTCACCAGGACAGCCCTCCTATAATTCACCCCTCCACTTT	CASSPGQPSYNSPLHF
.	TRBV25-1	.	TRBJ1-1	TGTGCCAGCACTTCCAGGGAGGACACTGAAGCTTTCTTT	CASTSREDTEAFF
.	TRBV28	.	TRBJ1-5	TGTGCCAGCAGTTTATTGGAATTCGGGTCTCGCAATCAGCCCCAGCATTTT	CASSLLEFGSRNQPQHF
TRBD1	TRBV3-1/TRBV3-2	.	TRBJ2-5	TGTGCCAGCAGCCAAGATGAGCCGAACTGGGACTGGGACAGGGGGTGGTCAAGGGAGATCCAGTACTTC	CASSQDEPNWDWDRGWSREIQYF
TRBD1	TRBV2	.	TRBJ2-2	TGTGCCAGTCAACCGGGACAGGGGACCGGGGAGCTGTTTTTT	CASQPGQGTGELFF
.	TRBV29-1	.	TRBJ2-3	TGCAGCGTTGAACCTAGTTACACAGATACGCAGTATTTT	CSVEPSYTDTQYF
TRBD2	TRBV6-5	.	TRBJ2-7	TGTGCCAGCAGTTACTCTTTAGCGGGAGGCTCCTACGAGCAGTACTTC	CASSYSLAGGSYEQYF
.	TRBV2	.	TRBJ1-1	TGTGCCAGCAGTCTCGGAGCGCCGAACACTGAAGCTTTCTTT	CASSLGAPNTEAFF
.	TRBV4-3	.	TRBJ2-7	TGCGCCAGCAGCCAAGATTTTATCGCGGGAAGAGAGCAGTACTTC	CASSQDFIAGREQYF
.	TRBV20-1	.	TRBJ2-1	TGCAGTGCTAGTCGCGGTCCCATAGGAAACAATGAGCAGTTCTTC	CSASRGPIGNNEQFF
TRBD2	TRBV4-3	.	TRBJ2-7	TGCGCCAGCGGACCCTCGGGGGGCTCCTACGAGCAGTACTTC	CASGPSGGSYEQYF
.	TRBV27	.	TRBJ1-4	TGTGCCAGCAGTTTATCCTTCGCCGGGGGAATAGAAAAACTGTTTTTT	CASSLSFAGGIEKLFF
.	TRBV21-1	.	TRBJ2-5	TGTGCCAGCAGCAAAGTTGTGGCTAGGACAGGGCTCCGAGAGACCCAGTACTTC	CASSKVVARTGLRETQYF
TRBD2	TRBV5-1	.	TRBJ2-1	TGCGCCAGCAGCTTGGAACCGCTAGCGGGAGGAGGTAATGAGCAGTTCTTC	CASSLEPLAGGGNEQFF
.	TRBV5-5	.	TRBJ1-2	TGTGCCAGCAGCTCAGAAGGGGGTGCTAACTATGGCTACACCTTC	CASSSEGGANYGYTF
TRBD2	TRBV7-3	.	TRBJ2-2	TGTGCCAGCAGCTTAGGGGTCCTAGCGGACACCGGGGAGCTGTTTTTT	CASSLGVLADTGELFF
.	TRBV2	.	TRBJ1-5	TGTGCCAGCAGTGAAAGTCTGGGCGATCTGCCCCAGCATTTT	CASSESLGDLPQHF
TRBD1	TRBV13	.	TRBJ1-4	TGTGCCAGCAGCTTAGCACCCGGGACAGGGGGTGAAAAACTGTTTTTT	CASSLAPGTGGEKLFF
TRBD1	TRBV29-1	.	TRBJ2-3	TGCAGCGTGGATAAACAGGGGTCGGGCACAGATACGCAGTATTTT	CSVDKQGSGTDTQYF
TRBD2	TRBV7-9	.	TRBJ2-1	TGTGCCAGCAGCTTGGGGCTACTAGCGGGAGTGTACAATGAGCAGTTCTTC	CASSLGLLAGVYNEQFF
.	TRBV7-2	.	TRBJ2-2	TGTGCCAGCAGCCTATTACAGGGAGGGACCGGGGAGCTGTTTTTT	CASSLLQGGTGELFF
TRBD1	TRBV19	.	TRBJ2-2	TGTGCCAGTAGTTGGGACAGGAACACCGGGGAGCTGTTTTTT	CASSWDRNTGELFF
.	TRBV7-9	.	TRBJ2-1	TGTGCCAGCAGCTTAGCGGAGAGCTCCTACAATGAGCAGTTCTTC	CASSLAESSYNEQFF
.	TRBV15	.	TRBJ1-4	TGTGCCACCAGTTACCAGACAGCAACTAATGAAAAACTGTTTTTT	CATSYQTATNEKLFF
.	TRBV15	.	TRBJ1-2	TGTGCCACCAGCAGACAGACAGAGGTAGACTACACCTTC	CATSRQTEVDYTF
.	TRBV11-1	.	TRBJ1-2	TGTGCCAGCAGCTTAGGCCCCAGAGACAGAGGCTACACCTTC	CASSLGPRDRGYTF
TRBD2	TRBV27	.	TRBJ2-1	TGTGCCAGCAGTCCCGGACTAGTAACACCCTCAACTTACAATGAGCAGTTCTTC	CASSPGLVTPSTYNEQFF
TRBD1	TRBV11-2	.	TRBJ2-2	TGTGCCAGCAGCCCTGACAGGGGCGCCGGGGAGCTGTTTTTT	CASSPDRGAGELFF
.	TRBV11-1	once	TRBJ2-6	TGTGCCAGCAGCTTACAGGGATCTGGGGCCAACGTCCTGACTTTC	CASSLQGSGANVLTF
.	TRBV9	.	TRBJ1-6	TGTGCCAGCAGCGGACAGGTGATAAGCTCCTATAATTCACCCCTCCACTTT	CASSGQVISSYNSPLHF